A selection of T cell receptor beta chains follows, all from one sample in a study of cytomegalovirus exposure and HLA in healthy donors. Method: immunoSEQ multiplex PCR; TCRdb's copy keeps in-frame clones and lacks some. The sample consists of roughly 150,000 clones, more than 60% of them appearing once. Sequenced material: PBMCs. The receptors come from a man aged 30 to 39 in good health and CMV-seropositive. Each CDR3 is given with its conserved first and last residue. The D gene is left open where the match is weak. Not every row has a clone size; where given, it reads once, few, many or a size class.

NA | TRBJ1-1 | TRBV11-3 | NA | TGTGCCAGCAGCTTATTTGGTCAGTCGAACACTGAAGCTTTCTTT | CASSLFGQSNTEAFF
NA | TRBJ2-7 | TRBV7-6 | TRBD1 | TGTGCCAGCAGCTTCCGGGAACAGGGGGCGTACTACGAGCAGTACTTC | CASSFREQGAYYEQYF
NA | TRBJ1-2 | TRBV7-9 | NA | TGTGCCAGCAGCCAAAACGGACAGAACTATGGCTACACCTTC | CASSQNGQNYGYTF
NA | TRBJ2-1 | TRBV7-9 | NA | TGTGCCAGCAGCTTCTCTGCCCGGGATCTAGGCAATGAGCAGTTCTTC | CASSFSARDLGNEQFF
NA | TRBJ2-3 | TRBV27 | TRBD2 | TGTGCCACCATCGGGGGGAGTAGAGCAGATACGCAGTATTTT | CATIGGSRADTQYF
NA | TRBJ2-7 | TRBV30 | NA | TGTGCCTGGACCAACAGGGCCTACGAGCAGTACTTC | CAWTNRAYEQYF
NA | TRBJ1-2 | TRBV2 | NA | TGTGCCAGCAGTCATAACAGGGAATTTACAGGCTACACCTTC | CASSHNREFTGYTF
few | TRBJ2-7 | TRBV9 | NA | TGTGCCAGCAGCGTAGGACAGGCGTCCTACGAGCAGTACTTC | CASSVGQASYEQYF
NA | TRBJ2-7 | TRBV6-5 | TRBD1 | TGTGCCAGCAGTCGGCGGGACAGGGGAGCCGAGCAGTACTTC | CASSRRDRGAEQYF
once | TRBJ2-7 | TRBV14 | NA | TGTGCCAGCAGCCAAGACCACGACCGGGACTTCCCCGAGCAGTACTTC | CASSQDHDRDFPEQYF